Each of the 5 T cell receptor beta chains below was sequenced from the same sample in a study of OX40 agonist ivuxolimab in advanced cancers. The method was the immunoSEQ multiplex PCR assay. The clones in this table, taken by TCRdb from immuneACCESS, are in-frame only. Not every clone is retained; where verified, under half of the shortfall comes from an unresolved V gene, and the cause of the rest is unknown. Present in this sample are 70,000 to 75,000 clones, about 88% of which were seen just once. About 1% of the sample rests with the top ten. The input for sequencing was CD4+ or CD8+ T cells sorted from blood, taken in a trial of the OX40 agonist ivuxolimab. The receptor set was obtained from an adult with an advanced solid tumor such as melanoma, head and neck, liver or kidney cancer.

This clone was counted only a few times. The chain recombines TRBV5-4 with TRBJ1-4; the match to TRBD1 covers 9 bases. Trimming took 4 bases from V and 8 from J; bases not matched to a gene: 6. This CDR3 has 14 residues. CDR1 is SGHNT, CDR2 YYREEE, per germline (reference sequence). The CDR3 sequence is CASSAGQGGEKLFF. The CDR3 region has the DNA TGTGCCAGCAGCGCGGGACAGGGAGGAGAAAAACTGTTTTTT.

The rearrangement joins TRBV29-1 to TRBJ1-2, with 8 nucleotides matching TRBD1. The CDR3 loop spans 13 amino acids. Per the germline V gene, CDR1 is SQVTM and CDR2 is ANQGSEA. V shed 1 base, J shed 7 bases, and the junction held 5 bases outside the gene matches. CDR3 sequence: CSVEGAGGTGYTF. The DNA of the CDR3 is TGCAGCGTTGAAGGGGCAGGGGGCACTGGCTACACCTTC.

The chain links TRBV7-9 to TRBJ2-2, with D perhaps matching TRBD2 (6 bases). Germline lookup yields CDR1 SEHNR and CDR2 FQNEAQ (reference sequence). This CDR3 contains 15 residues. Trimming pared 2 bases from V and 6 bases from J, leaving 13 bases between. This CDR3 is CASSLWASAAGELFF. In DNA form, the CDR3 reads TGTGCCAGCAGCTTATGGGCTAGCGCCGCCGGGGAGCTGTTTTTT.

This chain links TRBV29-1 with TRBJ2-3; 14 positions match TRBD2. Germline V CDR1 and CDR2: SQVTM, ANQGSEA. V shed 6 bases and J 1 base; nucleotides not matched to a gene: 9. The CDR3 runs to 17 residues. CDR3 DNA: TGCAGCGTCCCCGGGACTAGCGGGAGCGGGGGCACAGATACGCAGTATTTT. It translates to CSVPGTSGSGGTDTQYF.

J is TRBJ1-5 and V is TRBV19; tentatively, D is TRBD1 (5 bases). V was pared by 5 bases and J by 1 base, with 9 bases between. The CDR3 runs to 14 residues. Germline-derived CDR1 and CDR2 are LNHDA and SQIVND (reference sequence). CDR3 residues: CASSSGTSNQPQHF. The CDR3 DNA is TGTGCCAGTAGTTCTGGGACCAGCAATCAGCCCCAGCATTTT.